The clone carrying this T cell receptor beta chain was found many times. What it recognizes is unknown. The data were taken from a study of T cell repertoires in cytomegalovirus infection. Study background: In public TCR beta signatures, there were indications of both CMV infection and matching HLA type.

A single record per CDR3 protein comes from TCRdb applying MiXCR to the reads. The sample gives approximately 500,000 distinct CDR3 sequences, around 10% of which show up once; roughly a tenth is in the top ten. General study points: It was HLA-C-restricted CMV-specific TCR beta clonotypes that dominated the response ex vivo. Cumulative public TCR beta family frequency identified CMV carriers with the relevant HLA.

This clonotype was sampled from a human donor in good health (CMV status not recorded). Some clones in this sample may be carry-over from other donors' samples. The sequenced sample consisted of PBMCs.

The CDR3 region is CASSLAIGQPQHF. The CDR3 DNA reads TGTGCCAGCAGCTTGGCAATCGGACAGCCCCAGCATTTT. The genes are TRBV5-5 and TRBJ1-5; no clear D. V lost 0 bases to trimming and J lost 7 bases, with 8 bases between them. Germline assignment: CDR1 SGHKS and CDR2 YYEKEE (reference sequence). The CDR3 is 13 amino acids.